The 5 T cell receptor beta chains below all came from one sample that was sequenced in a study of graft-versus-host responses after intestinal transplantation listed by TCRdb under 2021. The library was produced with the immunoSEQ multiplex PCR assay. TCRdb provides this immuneACCESS table in a form limited to in-frame rearrangements. Some clones are lacking; in checked studies, under half of them reflect an unresolved V gene, and why the rest are absent is not known. This sample is represented by 20,000 or so clones; around 90% of them were singletons. In total, the top ten clones hold 1.5% to 2.5% of the sample. The sample in question was PBMCs, obtained about 350 days after transplant. These TCRs come from a human patient who received an intestinal transplant, so some T cells may come from the graft donor.

V usage is TRBV10-3 and J usage is TRBJ2-3, with D hard to call. V was pared by 6 bases and J by 2 bases, with 9 bases between. Per the germline V gene, CDR1 is ENHRY and CDR2 is SYGVKD. This CDR3 is 13 amino acids long. CDR3 bases: TGTGCCATCAGGTCGGGTGACACAGATACGCAGTATTTT. As protein: CAIRSGDTDTQYF.

The gene calls are TRBV28 and TRBJ2-7, with D unresolved. V lost 5 bases and J lost 5, with 13 bases in between. In germline, CDR1 is MDHEN, CDR2 SYDVKM. The CDR3 has 13 amino acids. CDR3 in amino acids: CASSPEAQDEQYF. The CDR3 DNA reads TGTGCCAGCAGTCCCGAAGCACAAGACGAGCAGTACTTC. Supplemented by reference TRBV28 and TRBJ2-7, the full variable domain reads DVKVTQSSRYLVKRTGEKVFLECVQDMDHENMFWYRQDPGLGLRLIYFSYDVKMKEKGDIPEGYSVSREKKERFSLILESASTNQTSMYLCASSPEAQDEQYFGPGTRLTVT.

The chain joins TRBV11-2 to TRBJ2-7; possibly TRBD1 for D (6 bases). CDR3 length equals 12 residues. Germline CDR1 and CDR2: SGHAT and FQNNGV. The V end lost 3 bases, the J end lost 3 bases, and 6 bases lay between the germline ends. The CDR3 sequence: CASSLDSYEQYF. CDR3 bases: TGTGCCAGCAGCTTGGACAGCTACGAGCAGTACTTC. The full variable domain, completed using reference TRBV11-2 and TRBJ2-7, is EAGVAQSPRYKIIEKRQSVAFWCNPISGHATLYWYQQILGQGPKLLIQFQNNGVVDDSQLPKDRFSAERLKGVDSTLKIQPAKLEDSAVYLCASSLDSYEQYFGPGTRLTVT.

The V call is TRBV6-5, the J call TRBJ2-7; 11 bases align to TRBD2. The germline CDR1 and CDR2 sequences are MNHEY and SVGAGI. After removal of 2 bases from V and 2 bases from J, the junction contained 2 bases not matched to a gene. This CDR3 has 15 amino acids. The CDR3 bases are TGTGCCAGCAGTTACACTAGCGGGAGAGCCTACGAGCAGTACTTC. It encodes CASSYTSGRAYEQYF.

The chain is built from TRBV14 and TRBJ2-5, with D possibly TRBD2 on 6 matching bases. The V gene's germline CDR1 is SGHDN and CDR2 FVKESK. The CDR3 length is 15 residues. Between the trimmed V and J ends, which lost 4 bases and 5 bases, there was a span of 17 bases. CDR3 sequence (DNA): TGTGCCAGCAGCCCGCCCGCGGGGCAAACCGAGACCCAGTACTTC. This gives the protein CASSPPAGQTETQYF.